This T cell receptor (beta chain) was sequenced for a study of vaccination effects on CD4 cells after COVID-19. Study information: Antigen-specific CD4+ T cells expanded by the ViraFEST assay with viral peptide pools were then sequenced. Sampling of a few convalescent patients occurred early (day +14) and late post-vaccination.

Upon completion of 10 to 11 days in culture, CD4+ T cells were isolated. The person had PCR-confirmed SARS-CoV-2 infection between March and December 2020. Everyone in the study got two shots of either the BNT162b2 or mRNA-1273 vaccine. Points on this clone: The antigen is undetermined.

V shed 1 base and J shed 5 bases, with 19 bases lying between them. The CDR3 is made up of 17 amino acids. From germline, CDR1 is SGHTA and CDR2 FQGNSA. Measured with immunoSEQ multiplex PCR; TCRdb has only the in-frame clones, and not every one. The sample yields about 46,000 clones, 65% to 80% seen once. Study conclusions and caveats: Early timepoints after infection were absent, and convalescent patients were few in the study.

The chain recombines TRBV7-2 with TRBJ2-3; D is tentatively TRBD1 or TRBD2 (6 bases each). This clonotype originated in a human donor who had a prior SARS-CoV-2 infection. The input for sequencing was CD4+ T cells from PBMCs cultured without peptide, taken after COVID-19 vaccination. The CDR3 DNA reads TGTGCCAGCAGCTTAGTTCCAGCCAGGGGAGCGGGAGATACGCAGTATTTT. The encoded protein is CASSLVPARGAGDTQYF.